The 26 T cell receptor beta chains reported below all come from one sample, sequenced in a study of cytomegalovirus exposure and HLA in healthy donors (dated by TCRdb to about 2017). The receptor library was made with the immunoSEQ multiplex PCR assay. For the multiplex PCR, a mixture combining 60 forward primers for TCR Vbeta segments and 13 reverse primers for TCR Jbeta segments was used. Sourced from immuneACCESS, this table was stored by TCRdb with only in-frame sequences that have V and J called. A share of the clones is absent; for the studies checked, an unresolved V gene accounts for under half, and the remainder has no known explanation. This sample lists about 170,000 clones; around 78% were detected once. Jointly, the top ten make up roughly 1.9% of the sample. Specimen: PBMCs. These receptors were collected from a woman aged 25 to 39 in good health and CMV-seropositive.

V gene TRBV6-5 combines with J gene TRBJ1-1, with D perhaps TRBD1 (5 bases). The germline CDR1 and CDR2 sequences are MNHEY and SVGAGI. The CDR3 spans 13 residues. Between the trimmed V and J ends, which lost 4 bases and 5 bases, there was a span of 11 bases. The CDR3 DNA is TGTGCCAGCAGTTGGCAAGGGGCGACTGAAGCTTTCTTT. Amino acid sequence: CASSWQGATEAFF.

The rearrangement joins TRBV5-1 to TRBJ2-1; TRBD1 aligns across 9 bases. Losses at the gene ends were 3 bases for V and 6 bases for J; bases not matched to a gene: 4. From germline, CDR1 is SGHRS and CDR2 YFSETQ. The CDR3 loop spans 14 amino acids. In nucleotides, the CDR3 is TGCGCCAGCAGCTCCGGGACAGGGAGCAATGAGCAGTTCTTC. It is translated as CASSSGTGSNEQFF.

The V gene is TRBV29-1, the J gene TRBJ2-3, with D perhaps matching TRBD2 (6 bases). CDR3 length equals 12 residues. The germline V and J ends were trimmed by 7 bases and 3 bases, with 11 bases remaining between them. CDR1 is SQVTM and CDR2 is ANQGSEA in the germline V gene. CDR3 sequence (DNA): TGCAGCGGTGGGGACTCTACAGATACGCAGTATTTT. Translated, it gives CSGGDSTDTQYF.

The V call is TRBV14, the J call TRBJ2-2; TRBD2 aligns across 10 bases. Germline values: CDR1 SGHDN, CDR2 FVKESK. CDR3 length: 17 amino acids. V was clipped by 4 bases and J by 0 bases; unmatched bases: 5. The CDR3: CASSLHSGRTNTGELFF. CDR3 sequence (DNA): TGTGCCAGCAGCCTCCATAGCGGGAGGACGAACACCGGGGAGCTGTTTTTT.

The CDR3 loop reads CAWRIQGVEQYF. The CDR3 DNA follows: TGTGCCTGGAGGATACAGGGGGTAGAGCAGTACTTC. The rearrangement links TRBV30 to TRBJ2-7; 8 bases line up with TRBD1. J lost 7 bases, V lost 3 bases, and 5 bases had no gene match. CDR1 and CDR2 from the germline V gene are GTSNPN and SVGIG (reference sequence). CDR3 size: 12 residues.

On this clone itself: This sample also contains other DNA sequences that code for the same CDR3. The gene calls are TRBV27 and TRBJ1-1; D unresolved. The CDR3 spans 14 residues. Germline CDR1 is MNHEY and CDR2 is SMNVEV (reference sequence). With 6 bases removed from V and 8 bases from J, the gap between germline ends came to 19 bases. The CDR3 sequence is CASSFLLEGTEAFF. DNA of the CDR3: TGTGCCAGCAGCTTTCTGTTGGAGGGAACGGAAGCTTTCTTT.

Concerning this clone: A read error may produce the germline difference seen at one junction end. CDR3 protein: CASSEAAWGAGECF. The CDR3 coding sequence is TGTGCCAGCAGTGAAGCGGCCTGGGGAGCGGGGGAATGTTTC. This rearrangement joins TRBV6-1 to TRBJ2-7, with 8 bases lining up with TRBD2. Looked up from germline, CDR1 is MNHNS and CDR2 is SASEGT. This CDR3 region has 14 residues.

The rearrangement uses TRBV5-1 and TRBJ1-1; possibly TRBD1 for D (6 bases). The germline gives CDR1 SGHRS, CDR2 YFSETQ. With 4 bases removed from V and 6 bases from J, the gap between germline ends came to 16 bases. The CDR3 has 14 residues. The CDR3: CASSVTVGASEAFF. CDR3 nucleotide sequence: TGCGCCAGCAGCGTGACAGTGGGGGCCTCTGAAGCTTTCTTT.

The V call is TRBV7-9, the J call TRBJ2-1, with TRBD1 matching 10 bases. This CDR3 is built from 15 residues. J was trimmed by 9 bases and V by 5 bases; bases with no gene match: 10. Germline lookup yields CDR1 SEHNR and CDR2 FQNEAQ (reference sequence). The CDR3 nucleotides read TGTGCCAGCAGCCCGGGGACAGGGGTAGGCATTGAGCAGTTCTTC. Residues: CASSPGTGVGIEQFF. The full variable domain, with the rest looked up from reference TRBV7-9 and TRBJ2-1, is DTGVSQNPRHKITKRGQNVTFRCDPISEHNRLYWYRQTLGQGPEFLTYFQNEAQLEKSRLLSDRFSAERPKGSFSTLEIQRTEQGDSAMYLCASSPGTGVGIEQFFGPGTRLTVL.

The chain recombines TRBV27 with TRBJ1-5, with a possible D match to TRBD1 (6 bases). V was pared by 5 bases and J by 5 bases, with 16 bases between. The CDR3 covers 15 residues. Germline assignment: CDR1 MNHEY and CDR2 SMNVEV (reference sequence). As DNA, the CDR3 is TGTGCCAGCAGTGCCCGGACAGATAGAGATCAGCCCCAGCATTTT. Translation: CASSARTDRDQPQHF.

V and J are TRBV5-6 and TRBJ2-1, with 7 bases that match TRBD2. The CDR3 is made up of 14 amino acids. The trim removed 3 bases at V and 8 bases at J, leaving 8 bases unmatched. Germline V gene lookup returns CDR1 SGHDT and CDR2 YYEEEE. CDR3 region: CASSSQTSSDEQFF. CDR3 bases: TGTGCCAGCAGCTCCCAGACTAGCAGTGATGAGCAGTTCTTC.

J is TRBJ2-2 and V is TRBV5-6, with 9 bases that match TRBD2. The CDR3 totals 15 residues. Germline lookup yields CDR1 SGHDT and CDR2 YYEEEE. V lost 1 base and J lost 6; bases outside the gene matches: 4. The CDR3: CASSLLAGFPGELFF. The CDR3 nucleotides are TGTGCCAGCAGCTTGCTAGCGGGGTTCCCCGGGGAGCTGTTTTTT.

This chain links TRBV18 with TRBJ1-6; the D is unclear. Germline V CDR1 and CDR2: KGHSH, LQKENI. This CDR3 spans 13 amino acids. Trimming removed 2 bases from V and 9 bases from J, with 8 bases in between. In DNA, the CDR3 is TGTGCCAGCTCACCAGAGGGTTTTTCACCCCTCCACTTT. It is translated as CASSPEGFSPLHF.

The chain recombines TRBV6-5 with TRBJ2-7; D unclear. Germline values: CDR1 MNHEY, CDR2 SVGAGI. V was clipped by 0 bases and J by 2 bases, with 5 bases between them. The CDR3 loop spans 13 amino acids. The CDR3 protein is CASSYSGAYEQYF. The CDR3 region has the DNA TGTGCCAGCAGTTACTCCGGAGCCTACGAGCAGTACTTC.

V usage is TRBV30 and J usage is TRBJ1-3; maybe TRBD1 (5 bases). V lost 0 bases and J 1 base, leaving 7 bases between the germline ends. CDR1 GTSNPN and CDR2 SVGIG come from the germline V gene (reference sequence). The CDR3 extends over 14 amino acids. CDR3 sequence: CAWSVRGSGNTIYF. CDR3 DNA: TGTGCCTGGAGTGTACGGGGGTCTGGAAACACCATATATTTT.

V gene TRBV10-3 combines with J gene TRBJ2-7; TRBD2 aligns across 12 bases. The CDR3 is 16 residues long. Germline trimming cut 4 bases from V and 4 bases from J; bases unmatched to any gene: 8. Germline-derived CDR1 and CDR2 are ENHRY and SYGVKD. The CDR3 spells CAISASGRARGYEQYF. The CDR3 region has the DNA TGTGCCATCAGTGCTAGCGGGAGGGCCAGAGGTTACGAGCAGTACTTC.

In its sample, this clone was seen a few times. The chain is built from TRBV19 and TRBJ1-1; TRBD1 matches at 8 bases. The CDR3 has 12 residues. From germline, CDR1 is LNHDA and CDR2 SQIVND (reference sequence). Trimming took 2 bases from V and 10 from J; bases not matched to a gene: 3. CDR3 sequence reads: CASSIYQGAAFF. CDR3 nucleotide sequence: TGTGCCAGTAGTATATACCAGGGGGCAGCTTTCTTT.

This chain connects TRBV27 to TRBJ1-1; 9 bases align to TRBD1. The V gene's germline CDR1 is MNHEY and CDR2 SMNVEV (reference sequence). CDR3 length: 17 residues. With 5 bases clipped from V and 4 bases from J, the junction kept 14 bases outside the gene matches. This CDR3 is CASSPGTGTGWGTEAFF. CDR3 nucleotide sequence: TGTGCCAGCAGTCCCGGGACAGGGACAGGGTGGGGCACTGAAGCTTTCTTT.

The CDR3 spells CASSLGGSNTEAFF. The DNA for the CDR3 is TGTGCCAGCAGTCTCGGGGGTTCGAACACTGAAGCTTTCTTT. The V call is TRBV25-1, the J call TRBJ1-1, with D tentatively TRBD1 (5 bases). The germline V and J ends were trimmed by 5 bases and 1 base, with 11 bases remaining between them. Germline values: CDR1 MGHDK, CDR2 SYGVNS. This CDR3 region has 14 residues.

The V call is TRBV6-5, the J call TRBJ1-1; D call uncertain. V dropped 3 bases and J dropped 6 bases, with 11 bases sitting between them. The CDR3 contains 13 residues. Germline V gene lookup returns CDR1 MNHEY and CDR2 SVGAGI. CDR3 amino acids: CASSYHVRAEAFF. The DNA of the CDR3 is TGTGCCAGCAGTTATCACGTGCGTGCTGAAGCTTTCTTT.

The V gene is TRBV27, the J gene TRBJ2-3; TRBD2 matches 9 bases. CDR1 and CDR2 (germline): MNHEY, SMNVEV (reference sequence). V was pared by 0 bases and J by 2 bases, with 3 bases of the junction left unmatched. The CDR3 is 16 residues long. The CDR3: CASSLSGLALTDTQYF. CDR3 bases: TGTGCCAGCAGTTTATCGGGACTAGCCCTCACAGATACGCAGTATTTT.

The rearrangement links TRBV7-6 to TRBJ2-3; D may be TRBD1 (6 bases). CDR3 length equals 17 residues. V was pared by 0 bases and J by 7 bases, with 20 bases between. CDR1 is SGHVS and CDR2 is FNYEAQ in the germline V gene. Here the CDR3 DNA reads TGTGCCAGCAGCTTAGCGACCATAGCTACAGGGATGAATACGCAGTATTTT. Translating it yields CASSLATIATGMNTQYF.

CDR3 sequence: CASSLEQGPNQPQHF. The CDR3 DNA is TGTGCCAGCAGCCTGGAACAGGGTCCCAATCAGCCCCAGCATTTT. The V call is TRBV7-9, the J call TRBJ1-5, with D maybe TRBD1 (6 bases). CDR1 and CDR2 from the germline V gene are SEHNR and FQNEAQ (reference sequence). There are 15 residues in the CDR3. V lost 5 bases to trimming and J lost 3 bases, with 14 bases between them.

The chain recombines TRBV19 with TRBJ2-5, with D possibly TRBD2 on 6 matching bases. The DNA end is a closer match to TRBJ2-7, so the J assignment may be wrong. The CDR3 sequence is 13 residues long. CDR1 is LNHDA and CDR2 is SQIVND in the germline V gene (reference sequence). For the CDR3, the DNA is TGTGCCAGTAGTATAGGGACTACCTACGAGCAGTACTTC. Translated: CASSIGTTYEQYF.

The chain carries TRBV5-4 and TRBJ2-5; 10 bases are shared with TRBD2. Per germline, CDR1 SGHNT and CDR2 YYREEE (reference sequence). This CDR3 has 15 residues. V shed 2 bases, J shed 1 base, and the junction held 2 bases outside the gene matches. CDR3 DNA sequence: TGTGCCAGCAGCTTCGGACTAGCGGTCCAAGAGACCCAGTACTTC. Translating it yields CASSFGLAVQETQYF.

J is TRBJ2-1 and V is TRBV28; maybe TRBD2 (5 bases). The CDR3 is made up of 14 amino acids. CDR1 and CDR2 from the germline V gene are MDHEN and SYDVKM. V lost 4 bases and J lost 3, with 10 bases in between. The CDR3 bases are TGTGCCAGCAGTTCTTCTCGGGACTACAATGAGCAGTTCTTC. It is translated as CASSSSRDYNEQFF.